These 19 T cell receptor beta chains share one sample of origin, sequenced in a study of CD8 T cells in Susac syndrome. Random-hexamer reverse transcription was applied to about 0.45 to 1 ug RNA. TCRdb passed the immunoSEQ multiplex PCR reads through MiXCR, listing each CDR3 protein once. The table lists 400,000 or so distinct CDR3 sequences, approximately 85% of them singletons. Input material: CD8+ T cells from PBMCs. The receptors come from a human donor with multiple sclerosis.

The chain couples TRBV11-2 to TRBJ2-5, with 7 nucleotides matching TRBD1. Germline assignment: CDR1 SGHAT and CDR2 FQNNGV. Trimming at V came to 8 bases and at J to 7 bases, leaving 7 bases not matched to a gene. The CDR3 covers 12 residues. The CDR3 DNA is TGTGCCAGCGAGGGGACAGCAACGACCCAGTACTTC. Its protein is CASEGTATTQYF.

The rearrangement joins TRBV5-4 to TRBJ2-4, with D possibly matching TRBD1 (6 bases). In germline, CDR1 is SGHNT, CDR2 YYREEE (reference sequence). Trimming stripped 10 bases from V and 3 bases from J, with 20 bases between. The CDR3 spans 15 residues. Here the CDR3 reads CAGHGSGAGKNIQYF. In nucleotides, the CDR3 is TGTGCCGGCCACGGCTCAGGGGCGGGCAAAAACATTCAGTACTTC.

The chain uses TRBV20-1 and TRBJ2-3, with 9 bases lining up with TRBD2. Trimming at V came to 0 bases and at J to 0 bases, leaving 4 bases not matched to a gene. Germline V gene lookup returns CDR1 DFQATT and CDR2 SNEGSKA (reference sequence). There are 16 residues in the CDR3. As DNA, the CDR3 is TGCAGTGCTAGAGATCCGAGCGGGAGGAGCACAGATACGCAGTATTTT. It codes for CSARDPSGRSTDTQYF.

This chain links TRBV30 with TRBJ2-2; D is possibly TRBD2 (5 bases). The CDR3 length is 16 residues. CDR1 is GTSNPN, CDR2 SVGIG, per germline (reference sequence). V was trimmed by 0 bases and J by 3 bases, leaving 14 bases between them. The chain's CDR3 is CAWSVAELVHTGELFF. CDR3 nucleotides: TGTGCCTGGAGTGTAGCGGAGCTAGTGCACACCGGGGAGCTGTTTTTT. The whole variable domain, filled in from reference TRBV30 and TRBJ2-2, reads SQTIHQWPATLVQPVGSPLSLECTVEGTSNPNLYWYRQAAGRGLQLLFYSVGIGQISSEVPQNLSASRPQDRQFILSSKKLLLSDSGFYLCAWSVAELVHTGELFFGEGSRLTVL.

The V call is TRBV7-9, the J call TRBJ2-1; tentatively, D is TRBD2 (5 bases). Germline loops: CDR1 SEHNR, CDR2 FQNEAQ (reference sequence). V lost 4 bases, J lost 4 bases, and 17 bases lay in between. The CDR3 sequence is 16 residues long. This CDR3 is CASSSPHGLGYNEQFF. DNA of the CDR3: TGTGCCAGCAGCTCCCCCCATGGACTGGGTTACAATGAGCAGTTCTTC.

The rearrangement links TRBV5-5 to TRBJ2-7; possibly TRBD1 or TRBD2 for D (5 bases each). With 3 bases removed from V and 2 bases from J, the gap between germline ends came to 12 bases. CDR3 length equals 14 residues. Germline assignment: CDR1 SGHKS and CDR2 YYEKEE (reference sequence). The DNA of the CDR3 is TGTGCCAGCAGCTATGGGACGGCAGCCTACGAGCAGTACTTC. This sequence encodes CASSYGTAAYEQYF. Together with reference TRBV5-5 and TRBJ2-7, the CDR3 gives the full variable domain: DAGVTQSPTHLIKTRGQQVTLRCSPISGHKSVSWYQQVLGQGPQFIFQYYEKEERGRGNFPDRFSARQFPNYSSELNVNALLLGDSALYLCASSYGTAAYEQYFGPGTRLTVT.

The chain recombines TRBV5-1 with TRBJ1-1; 8 bases fit TRBD1. The germline gives CDR1 SGHRS, CDR2 YFSETQ. The V segment lost 1 base and the J segment 2 bases; nucleotides outside the gene matches: 7. This CDR3 comprises 16 residues. This CDR3 reads CASSLIWTGSNTEAFF. CDR3 sequence (DNA): TGCGCCAGCAGCTTGATCTGGACAGGGAGCAACACTGAAGCTTTCTTT. Full variable domain (outside the CDR3, taken from reference TRBV5-1 and TRBJ1-1): KAGVTQTPRYLIKTRGQQVTLSCSPISGHRSVSWYQQTPGQGLQFLFEYFSETQRNKGNFPGRFSGRQFSNSRSEMNVSTLELGDSALYLCASSLIWTGSNTEAFFGQGTRLTVV.

This chain joins TRBV3-1 and TRBJ2-1, with D possibly matching TRBD2 (5 bases). Trimming left V 0 bases short and J 0 bases short, with 12 bases between. The CDR3 has 17 amino acids. In germline, CDR1 is LGHDT, CDR2 YNNKEL (reference sequence). This CDR3 is CASSQESGSHSYNEQFF. The CDR3 DNA follows: TGTGCCAGCAGCCAAGAGAGTGGGAGCCACTCCTACAATGAGCAGTTCTTC.

The chain recombines TRBV14 with TRBJ2-6; either TRBD1 or TRBD2 may fit D (5 bases each). The CDR3 is 20 residues long. V dropped 0 bases and J dropped 0 bases, with 18 bases sitting between them. CDR1 and CDR2 from the germline V gene are SGHDN and FVKESK. This CDR3 reads CASSQDVGANHRSGANVLTF. Written as DNA, the CDR3 is TGTGCCAGCAGCCAAGATGTCGGGGCCAATCACCGCTCTGGGGCCAACGTCCTGACTTTC.

The CDR3 is CASSQDGVNIYYTGELFF. In DNA, the CDR3 is TGTGCCAGCAGCCAAGATGGGGTGAACATATACTACACCGGGGAGCTGTTTTTT. The chain uses TRBV14 and TRBJ2-2; D ambiguous. This CDR3 is 18 amino acids long. V lost 0 bases and J lost 3, with 17 bases in between. The germline V gene has CDR1 SGHDN and CDR2 FVKESK.

V and J are TRBV29-1 and TRBJ2-1, with D unclear. Between the trimmed V and J ends, which lost 3 bases and 4 bases, there was a span of 10 bases. Germline CDR1 and CDR2: SQVTM and ANQGSEA. This CDR3 region has 13 residues. The CDR3: CSVDVRAYNEQFF. CDR3 in DNA: TGCAGCGTTGATGTCCGAGCTTACAATGAGCAGTTCTTC.

The chain has TRBV28 and TRBJ1-2, with TRBD1 matching 8 bases. Trimming removed 5 bases from V and 2 bases from J; junction bases left unmatched: 10. Per germline, CDR1 MDHEN and CDR2 SYDVKM. The CDR3 length is 16 residues. CDR3 coding DNA: TGTGCCAGCAGTCCTTCAAGCCGGACAGGGAACTATGGCTACACCTTC. Protein sequence: CASSPSSRTGNYGYTF.

The rearrangement joins TRBV27 to TRBJ1-2, with unresolved D. The CDR3 is made up of 15 amino acids. With 0 bases removed from V and 1 base from J, the gap between germline ends came to 9 bases. Germline loops: CDR1 MNHEY, CDR2 SMNVEV (reference sequence). The CDR3, as DNA: TGTGCCAGCAGTTTATCACCGGAACTTAACTATGGCTACACCTTC. Residues: CASSLSPELNYGYTF.

The chain joins TRBV29-1 to TRBJ2-3; 11 nucleotides match TRBD1. Germline CDR1 and CDR2: SQVTM and ANQGSEA. V lost 4 bases and J lost 5; bases outside the gene matches: 5. This CDR3 comprises 14 residues. The CDR3 DNA reads TGCAGCGTTGCCGGGACAGGGGGGAGAGATACGCAGTATTTT. This encodes CSVAGTGGRDTQYF.

Remarks on this clonotype: At one end, the junction sequence differs from germline, possibly due to a read error. The chain joins TRBV4-1 to TRBJ2-5; 7 positions agree with TRBD2. CDR3 length: 13 residues. From germline, CDR1 is MGHRA and CDR2 YSYEKL. The CDR3 DNA reads as TGTGCCAGCAGCCCTGGACTAGAAGAGACCCAGTACTTC. Translating it yields CASSPGLEETQYF.

The table lists this clonotype with a few counts. The V gene is TRBV12-3 or TRBV12-4, the J gene TRBJ2-3, with D perhaps given as TRBD1 or TRBD2 (6 bases each). The V end lost 1 base, the J end lost 6 bases, and 11 bases lay between the germline ends. CDR3 length: 14 residues. The CDR3 loop reads CASSLEGGPDTQYF. As DNA, the CDR3 is TGTGCCAGCAGTTTAGAGGGGGGCCCGGATACGCAGTATTTT.

The V and J genes are TRBV2 and TRBJ2-3; TRBD2 aligns across 8 bases. Germline CDR1 and CDR2: SNHLY and FYNNEI. The CDR3 extends over 15 amino acids. The trim removed 3 bases at V and 2 bases at J, leaving 4 bases unmatched. CDR3 protein: CASSDPGGPTDTQYF. The CDR3 nucleotides are TGTGCCAGCAGTGACCCGGGGGGGCCCACAGATACGCAGTATTTT. The entire variable domain, with the rest obtained from reference TRBV2 and TRBJ2-3, is as follows: EPEVTQTPSHQVTQMGQEVILRCVPISNHLYFYWYRQILGQKVEFLVSFYNNEISEKSEIFDDQFSVERPDGSNFTLKIRSTKLEDSAMYFCASSDPGGPTDTQYFGPGTRLTVL.

This sequence joins TRBV19 and TRBJ1-1; D might be TRBD1 (6 bases). Germline CDR1 and CDR2: LNHDA and SQIVND (reference sequence). V was clipped by 6 bases and J by 7 bases, with 12 bases between them. This CDR3 region has 12 residues. CDR3 in amino acids: CASSQGRIEAFF. CDR3 nucleotides: TGTGCCAGTAGCCAGGGGCGAATTGAAGCTTTCTTT.

The V call is TRBV4-1, the J call TRBJ2-7, with D perhaps TRBD1 or TRBD2 (7 bases each). V lost 2 bases to trimming and J lost 1 base, with 15 bases between them. The CDR3 has 16 residues. Germline CDR1 and CDR2: MGHRA and YSYEKL. As DNA, the CDR3 is TGCGCCAGCAGCCAACCCCCGGGGGGACAGTCCTACGAGCAGTACTTC. Its protein is CASSQPPGGQSYEQYF.